Below are 12 T cell receptor beta chains sequenced from a single sample in a study of blood T cell repertoires in COVID-19. Some clones are missing from TCRdb's copy, which holds only in-frame ones; the method was immunoSEQ multiplex PCR. The sample gives fewer than 50,000 clones, around 83% of which show up once; around 41% is in the top ten. Material for sequencing was peripheral blood. Every receptor here comes from a woman older than 75 with active or convalescent COVID-19.

CDR3 in amino acids: CASSQGQAGQPQHF. CDR3 DNA: TGTGCCAGCAGCCAGGGACAGGCGGGCCAGCCCCAGCATTTT. This chain joins TRBV5-8 and TRBJ1-5; TRBD1 matches 8 bases. CDR1 is SGHTS, CDR2 YDEGEE, per germline. The CDR3 consists of 14 residues. The junction had 7 bases not matched to a gene; V was cut back by 4 bases and J by 7 bases. Looking up the rest from reference TRBV5-8 and TRBJ1-5 gives the full variable domain: EAGVTQSPTHLIKTRGQQATLRCSPISGHTSVYWYQQALGLGLQFLLWYDEGEERNRGNFPPRFSGRQFPNYSSELNVNALELEDSALYLCASSQGQAGQPQHFGDGTRLSIL.

V and J are TRBV7-3 and TRBJ1-1; D is possibly TRBD1 (6 bases). The germline V gene encodes CDR1 SGHTA and CDR2 FQGTGA. CDR3 length equals 13 residues. V was pared by 4 bases and J by 2 bases, with 8 bases between. CDR3 in DNA: TGTGCCAGCAGCTGGACAGTCAACACTGAAGCTTTCTTT. Translated, it gives CASSWTVNTEAFF.

The genes are TRBV2 and TRBJ1-5; 9 bases are shared with TRBD1. CDR3 length: 13 residues. Looked up from germline, CDR1 is SNHLY and CDR2 is FYNNEI. J gave up 4 bases and V 8 bases, and 3 bases lay outside the gene matches. CDR3 region: CASGGTGNQPQHF. The CDR3, as DNA: TGTGCCAGCGGTGGGACAGGGAATCAGCCCCAGCATTTT.

The chain carries TRBV7-9 and TRBJ2-1, with TRBD2 identical over 11 bases. J was trimmed by 9 bases and V by 3 bases; bases with no gene match: 7. Germline V gene data show CDR1 as SEHNR and CDR2 as FQNEAQ (reference sequence). The CDR3 is 15 residues long. The CDR3 DNA follows: TGTGCCAGCAGCTTTACTAGCGGGAGTAGTGGTGAGCAGTTCTTC. Translated, it gives CASSFTSGSSGEQFF.

J is TRBJ2-6 and V is TRBV2, with 9 positions matching TRBD1. V dropped 6 bases and J dropped 3; count of bases not matched to a gene: 9. The CDR3 has 17 residues. Germline assignment: CDR1 SNHLY and CDR2 FYNNEI. The chain's CDR3 is CASRGGQGRSGANVLTF. CDR3 bases: TGTGCCAGCAGGGGCGGACAGGGGAGGAGTGGGGCCAACGTCCTGACTTTC.

V gene TRBV10-3 combines with J gene TRBJ1-5; 7 nucleotides match TRBD1. Germline V gene data show CDR1 as ENHRY and CDR2 as SYGVKD. V lost 2 bases and J lost 6; bases outside the gene matches: 4. There are 14 residues in the CDR3. The chain's CDR3 is CAISEDRVGQPQHF. The CDR3 DNA reads TGTGCCATCAGTGAGGACAGGGTGGGTCAGCCCCAGCATTTT.

The gene calls are TRBV3-1 (or the pseudogene TRBV3-2) and TRBJ2-2; D might be TRBD1 (6 bases). Germline V gives CDR1 LGHDT, CDR2 YNNKEL (reference sequence). This CDR3 spans 17 amino acids. The germline V and J ends were trimmed by 1 base and 4 bases, with 16 bases remaining between them. Written as DNA, the CDR3 is TGTGCCAGCAGCCAAGGACAGGCCTTAACTAGCACCGGGGAGCTGTTTTTT. Its translation: CASSQGQALTSTGELFF.

In its sample, this clone was seen once. This chain connects TRBV6-5 to TRBJ2-7; perhaps TRBD2 as D (6 bases). The CDR3 spans 15 residues. In germline, CDR1 is MNHEY, CDR2 SVGAGI. The V end was cut by 5 bases, the J end by 0 bases, with 14 bases between. The CDR3 DNA reads TGTGCCAGCAGTCCCGTCGGGGGAAGCTCCTACGAGCAGTACTTC. Translated, it gives CASSPVGGSSYEQYF.

The chain links TRBV28 to TRBJ1-2; D may be TRBD1 (5 bases). Germline-derived CDR1 and CDR2 are MDHEN and SYDVKM. V shed 6 bases and J shed 5 bases, with 7 bases lying between them. The CDR3 is 11 amino acids. CDR3 bases: TGTGCCAGCAGGGACATTTATGGCTACACCTTC. Protein product: CASRDIYGYTF.

This clone is a singleton in its sample. V is TRBV19 and J is TRBJ1-5, with D maybe TRBD1 (6 bases). V gave up 2 bases and J gave up 3 bases, with 8 bases separating them. The CDR3 totals 14 residues. Germline-derived CDR1 and CDR2 are LNHDA and SQIVND (reference sequence). This CDR3 reads CASSIRQDNQPQHF. The CDR3 DNA is TGTGCCAGTAGTATAAGACAGGACAATCAGCCCCAGCATTTT.

V is TRBV7-8 and J is TRBJ1-5, with a weak D call TRBD1 (5 bases). V lost 1 base, J lost 4 bases, and 14 bases lay in between. The CDR3 is made up of 16 amino acids. Germline V gives CDR1 SGHVS, CDR2 FQNEAQ. The CDR3 coding sequence is TGTGCCAGCAGCTTAGGGCCCGGGAGGGGTAATCAGCCCCAGCATTTT. This encodes CASSLGPGRGNQPQHF. The variable domain in full, with the rest retrieved from reference TRBV7-8 and TRBJ1-5, is GAGVSQSPRYKVAKRGQDVALRCDPISGHVSLFWYQQALGQGPEFLTYFQNEAQLDKSGLPSDRFFAERPEGSVSTLKIQRTQQEDSAVYLCASSLGPGRGNQPQHFGDGTRLSIL.

The chain combines TRBV10-3 with TRBJ2-7, with 8 bases that match TRBD1. The CDR3 covers 14 residues. J was trimmed by 2 bases and V by 6 bases; bases with no gene match: 6. The germline V gene has CDR1 ENHRY and CDR2 SYGVKD. The CDR3 nucleotides are TGTGCCATCAGGGGACAGGCGCTAACCTACGAGCAGTACTTC. It yields the protein CAIRGQALTYEQYF.